The 3 T cell receptor beta chains given below trace back to one sample, sequenced in a study of blood T cell repertoires in COVID-19. Using immunoSEQ multiplex PCR, the repertoire was profiled, and TCRdb retains in-frame clones only, with some absent. The sample records about 220,000 clones, roughly 90% being singletons. Sequenced sample: PBMCs or T cells enriched from blood (not recorded which). These receptors were obtained from a woman aged 25-40 years who had recovered from COVID-19.

The chain is built from TRBV3-1 (or the pseudogene TRBV3-2) and TRBJ2-6, with D possibly being TRBD1 (6 bases). This CDR3 spans 20 amino acids. Germline CDR1 LGHDT, CDR2 YNNKEL (reference sequence). V lost 0 bases to trimming and J lost 0 bases, with 18 bases between them. The DNA for the CDR3 is TGTGCCAGCAGCCAAGATTTTATCGGACAGTATAGCTCTGGGGCCAACGTCCTGACTTTC. Its translation is CASSQDFIGQYSSGANVLTF.

This clone was detected only a few times. The chain has TRBV2 and TRBJ2-2; 8 bases are shared with TRBD1. Germline V gives CDR1 SNHLY, CDR2 FYNNEI. This CDR3 region has 14 residues. V was pared by 7 bases and J by 7 bases, with 8 bases of the junction left unmatched. The CDR3 DNA follows: TGTGCCAGCATTATCGACAGGGGAGGCGGGGAGCTGTTTTTT. Translation gives CASIIDRGGGELFF.

This sequence joins TRBV6-1 and TRBJ1-5; D perhaps matches TRBD1 (5 bases). CDR1 is MNHNS, CDR2 SASEGT, per germline. With 3 bases removed from V and 9 bases from J, the gap between germline ends came to 15 bases. The CDR3 is 14 amino acids. CDR3 sequence: CASSDDGAKGPQHF. The CDR3 DNA follows: TGTGCCAGCAGTGATGATGGGGCCAAGGGGCCCCAGCATTTT.